The clone carrying this T cell receptor beta chain was recorded a few times. Its antigen is undetermined. The CDR3 totals 15 residues. The V gene end was trimmed by 3 bases and the J gene end by 5 bases; junction bases not matched to a gene: 4. Germline CDR1 is SGHTA and CDR2 is FQGNSA. The sample originates from a study of cytomegalovirus exposure and HLA in healthy donors. Study findings and constraints: In a later analysis, specific HLA alleles were associated with approximately 17,000 TCR beta sequences at a 0.05 false discovery rate. CMV serostatus alone was available as immune exposure information. Certain indistinguishable V segments, among them TRBV6-2 and TRBV6-3, were excluded. Earlier analysis yielded a pattern in which most TCR beta V segments were productive about 87% or about 30% of the time.

This PCR relied on a set of 60 Vbeta primers and 13 Jbeta primers. Profiling relied on immunoSEQ multiplex PCR, and the TCRdb table lists in-frame clones only, not all of them. The table shows 70,000 to 95,000 clones, with roughly 79% occurring only once. Sequencing was carried out using PBMCs. This sequence originates from a man aged 40-49 years in good health and CMV-seronegative. The chain is built from TRBV7-2 and TRBJ2-2; 9 nucleotides align to TRBD1. The CDR3 DNA reads as TGTGCCAGCAGCTTGGGGACAGGGACAACCGGGGAGCTGTTTTTT. Protein sequence: CASSLGTGTTGELFF. Filled out from reference TRBV7-2 and TRBJ2-2, the complete variable domain reads GAGVSQSPSNKVTEKGKDVELRCDPISGHTALYWYRQSLGQGLEFLIYFQGNSAPDKSGLPSDRFSAERTGGSVSTLTIQRTQQEDSAVYLCASSLGTGTTGELFFGEGSRLTVL.